The source of this TCR beta chain is a study of T cell changes during pregnancy in multiple sclerosis. A single count supports this clone. Profiled with immunoSEQ multiplex PCR; TCRdb holds only in-frame clones, not every one. The profile shows more than 20,000 clones, more than 75% of them singletons. CDR3 length equals 15 residues. Per the germline V gene, CDR1 is ENHRY and CDR2 is SYGVKD. Trimming removed 2 bases from V and 2 bases from J; junction bases left unmatched: 0. This receptor was taken from a female donor in good health, enrolled as a control in a pregnancy study. The chain has TRBV10-3 and TRBJ2-1; 10 bases align to TRBD2. Sequencing was performed on CD8+ T cells from peripheral blood mononuclear cells, taken in the third trimester of pregnancy. The DNA of the CDR3 is TGTGCCATCAGTGAGACTAGCGGGACCTACAATGAGCAGTTCTTC. It is translated as CAISETSGTYNEQFF.